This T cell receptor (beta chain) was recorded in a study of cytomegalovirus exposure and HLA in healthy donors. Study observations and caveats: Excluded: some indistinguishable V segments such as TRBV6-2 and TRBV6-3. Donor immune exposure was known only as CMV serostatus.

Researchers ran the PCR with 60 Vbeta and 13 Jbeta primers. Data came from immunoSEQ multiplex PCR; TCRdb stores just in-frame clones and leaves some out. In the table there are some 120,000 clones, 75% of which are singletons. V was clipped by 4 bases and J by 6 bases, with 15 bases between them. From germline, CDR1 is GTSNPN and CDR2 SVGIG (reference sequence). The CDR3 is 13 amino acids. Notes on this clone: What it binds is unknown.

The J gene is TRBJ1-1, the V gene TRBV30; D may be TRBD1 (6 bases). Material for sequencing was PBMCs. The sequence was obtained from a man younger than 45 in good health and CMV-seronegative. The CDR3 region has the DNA TGTGCCTGGAAATTAGGGGGTTCCCCTGAAGCTTTCTTT. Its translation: CAWKLGGSPEAFF.